These 21 T cell receptor beta chains originate from one sample sequenced in a study of regulatory T cells in long-lasting Graves disease. According to the study, TCR beta libraries were built with iRepertoire HTBI primers and CDR3-region Arm-PCR. One entry per CDR3 protein, called by TCRdb with MiXCR from the multiplex PCR reads. The sample lists 500,000 to 700,000 distinct CDR3 sequences; roughly 16% were seen once. Time point of the sample: newly diagnosed GD, antithyroid drugs for less than 3 months. The TCR library was prepared using RNA isolated from PBMCs. Another study also made use of these data, one on T cells in Graves' hyperthyroidism and ophthalmopathy.

Source: peripheral blood mononuclear cells (PBMCs), taken at new diagnosis, from a patient treated with antithyroid drugs. Source of these receptors: a woman aged 25 to 39 with Graves disease.

This clonotype was observed a few times. The V call is TRBV29-1, the J call TRBJ1-1, with D tentatively TRBD1 (6 bases). Germline CDR1 reads SQVTM; CDR2 reads ANQGSEA. The V end was cut by 4 bases, the J end by 2 bases, with 26 bases between. The CDR3 totals 18 residues. CDR3 residues: CSVGRRGLGGRDNTEAFF. Written as DNA, the CDR3 is TGCAGCGTTGGTCGGAGGGGTCTGGGGGGGCGCGATAACACTGAAGCTTTCTTT.

This clonotype showed up just a few times. This rearrangement joins TRBV18 to TRBJ1-4; D gene unclear. V was clipped by 6 bases and J by 5 bases, with 10 bases between them. The CDR3 is 13 residues long. The germline CDR1 and CDR2 sequences are KGHSH and LQKENI. The CDR3 nucleotides are TGTGCCAGCTCGTACGGACGGAATGAAAAACTGTTTTTT. Its protein is CASSYGRNEKLFF.

This clonotype was detected many times. V gene TRBV7-2 combines with J gene TRBJ1-5; weak D call: TRBD1 (6 bases). The V and J ends lost 7 bases and 4 bases respectively, with 11 bases between them. CDR1 and CDR2 (germline): SGHTA, FQGNSA. This CDR3 spans 13 amino acids. CDR3 protein: CASIAGANQPQHF. For the CDR3, the DNA is TGTGCCAGCATCGCAGGGGCAAATCAGCCCCAGCATTTT.

This clonotype has a count of ten or more. The chain couples TRBV2 to TRBJ2-1; either TRBD1 or TRBD2 may supply D (5 bases each). CDR1 and CDR2 from the germline V gene are SNHLY and FYNNEI. Trimming pared 0 bases from V and 5 bases from J, leaving 11 bases between. This CDR3 is 15 amino acids long. CDR3 coding DNA: TGTGCCAGCAGTGAAGCGAGGGGCAGCCACAATGAGCAGTTCTTC. Amino acids: CASSEARGSHNEQFF.

This clonotype has just one count. In nucleotides, the CDR3 is TGTGCCAGCAGCTTAGGGGCGGGAGGTGGAGATACGCAGTATTTT. Encoded protein: CASSLGAGGGDTQYF. The genes are TRBV7-9 and TRBJ2-3, with 8 bases that match TRBD2. Germline V gives CDR1 SEHNR, CDR2 FQNEAQ (reference sequence). J gave up 5 bases and V 1 base, and 5 bases lay outside the gene matches. CDR3 length: 15 amino acids.

The chain recombines TRBV20-1 with TRBJ1-6; weak D call: TRBD1 (6 bases). In germline, CDR1 is DFQATT, CDR2 SNEGSKA (reference sequence). V lost 4 bases to trimming and J lost 5 bases, with 18 bases between them. The CDR3 runs 16 residues. CDR3 DNA sequence: TGCAGTGCTACGACAGGTTGGGGGCTGGATAATTCACCCCTCCACTTT. Translating gives CSATTGWGLDNSPLHF.

This rearrangement joins TRBV3-1 to TRBJ1-1; 9 bases are shared with TRBD1. Germline CDR1 LGHDT, CDR2 YNNKEL (reference sequence). This CDR3 has 14 amino acids. J was trimmed by 12 bases and V by 4 bases; bases with no gene match: 12. The CDR3 is CASSRPGQGTRTFF. In nucleotides, the CDR3 is TGTGCCAGCAGCCGCCCGGGACAGGGAACGAGAACTTTCTTT. Supplemented by reference TRBV3-1 and TRBJ1-1, the full variable domain reads DTAVSQTPKYLVTQMGNDKSIKCEQNLGHDTMYWYKQDSKKFLKIMFSYNNKELIINETVPNRFSPKSPDKAHLNLHINSLELGDSAVYFCASSRPGQGTRTFFGQGTRLTVV.

This clonotype was detected ten times or more. The chain carries TRBV28 and TRBJ1-4; 12 positions agree with TRBD1. CDR3 size: 18 residues. With V trimmed by 6 bases and J by 2 bases, 10 bases remained unmatched. The V gene's germline CDR1 is MDHEN and CDR2 SYDVKM. CDR3 DNA sequence: TGTGCCAGCAGCTCACCTGGGACAGGGGGCACTACTAATGAAAAACTGTTTTTT. It specifies CASSSPGTGGTTNEKLFF.

This clonotype was observed at least ten times. The junction and the germline gene differ at one end; a read error may be behind it. The chain carries TRBV7-7 and TRBJ2-5, with a weak D call TRBD2 (5 bases). Germline V gives CDR1 SSHAT, CDR2 FNYEAQ (reference sequence). The CDR3 is 12 amino acids. The CDR3 bases are TGTGCTAGCAGCTCACTAGGAGAGACCCAGTACTTC. Residues: CASSSLGETQYF.

This clonotype has a handful of counts. The genes are TRBV9 and TRBJ2-7; the D is unclear. Germline V gene lookup returns CDR1 SGDLS and CDR2 YYNGEE. The CDR3 has 14 amino acids. Trimming took 0 bases from V and 2 from J, leaving 9 bases between them. The DNA for the CDR3 is TGTGCCAGCAGCGTAGTTCCTGGCGCCTACGAGCAGTACTTC. Its protein product is CASSVVPGAYEQYF.

In this sample, this clonotype turned up many times. The rearrangement joins TRBV28 to TRBJ2-7; unclear D gene. This CDR3 region has 15 residues. The V gene lost 1 base and the J gene lost 0 bases, with 10 bases spanning the gap. The germline gives CDR1 MDHEN, CDR2 SYDVKM. The CDR3 here is CASSLFPQSSYEQYF. The CDR3, as DNA: TGTGCCAGCAGTTTATTCCCGCAGAGCTCCTACGAGCAGTACTTC. Combining the CDR3 with reference TRBV28 and TRBJ2-7 gives the whole variable domain DVKVTQSSRYLVKRTGEKVFLECVQDMDHENMFWYRQDPGLGLRLIYFSYDVKMKEKGDIPEGYSVSREKKERFSLILESASTNQTSMYLCASSLFPQSSYEQYFGPGTRLTVT.

The sample holds many counts of this clonotype. J is TRBJ1-1 and V is TRBV9; D remains unclear. V lost 0 bases to trimming and J lost 4 bases, with 10 bases between them. The length of the CDR3 is 14 residues. CDR1 and CDR2 from the germline V gene are SGDLS and YYNGEE. CDR3 residues: CASSVDVIFTEAFF. CDR3 DNA: TGTGCCAGCAGCGTAGACGTGATATTCACTGAAGCTTTCTTT. The variable domain in full, with the rest retrieved from reference TRBV9 and TRBJ1-1, is DSGVTQTPKHLITATGQRVTLRCSPRSGDLSVYWYQQSLDQGLQFLIQYYNGEERAKGNILERFSAQQFPDLHSELNLSSLELGDSALYFCASSVDVIFTEAFFGQGTRLTVV.

This clonotype was seen only a few times. The chain joins TRBV28 to TRBJ2-3; D is unclear. Per germline, CDR1 MDHEN and CDR2 SYDVKM. This CDR3 contains 13 residues. V shed 6 bases and J shed 4 bases, with 11 bases lying between them. The CDR3 DNA sequence: TGTGCCAGCAGCCAAGCCTCACCAGATACGCAGTATTTT. Translation: CASSQASPDTQYF.

The gene calls are TRBV3-1 and TRBJ2-2; the D call may be TRBD1 or TRBD2 (5 bases each). CDR3 length: 15 amino acids. Germline lookup yields CDR1 LGHDT and CDR2 YNNKEL (reference sequence). V gave up 4 bases and J gave up 6 bases, with 15 bases separating them. Written as DNA, the CDR3 is TGTGCCAGCAGCCTCATTTCGGGACGGCCCGGGGAGCTGTTTTTT. It encodes CASSLISGRPGELFF.

V usage is TRBV10-3 and J usage is TRBJ2-7; possibly TRBD1 or TRBD2 for D (5 bases each). The CDR3 covers 13 residues. Deletions cut 3 bases from V and 0 bases from J, with 6 bases between. Looked up from germline, CDR1 is ENHRY and CDR2 is SYGVKD. This chain's CDR3 is CAISDGASYEQYF. In nucleotides, the CDR3 is TGTGCCATCAGTGACGGGGCCTCCTACGAGCAGTACTTC.

This clonotype was seen only a few times. The V call is TRBV6-2 or TRBV6-3, the J call TRBJ2-1; 7 bases line up with TRBD1. The CDR3 totals 14 residues. CDR1 and CDR2 from the germline V gene are MNHEY and SVGEGT. V gave up 6 bases and J gave up 5 bases; unmatched junction bases: 7. DNA of the CDR3: TGTGCCAGCAGCCTACAGGGGTGGGACAATGAGCAGTTCTTC. Translated, it gives CASSLQGWDNEQFF.

This clonotype was seen ten or more times. The chain couples TRBV28 to TRBJ2-1; D is ambiguous. With 2 bases removed from V and 4 bases from J, the gap between germline ends came to 9 bases. The germline CDR1 and CDR2 sequences are MDHEN and SYDVKM. The CDR3 has 14 amino acids. The CDR3 reads CASSLRKRYNEQFF. The CDR3 DNA is TGTGCCAGCAGTTTAAGAAAGCGTTACAATGAGCAGTTCTTC.

This chain connects TRBV7-9 to TRBJ1-4; D uncertain. Germline V gene lookup returns CDR1 SEHNR and CDR2 FQNEAQ (reference sequence). The V gene lost 3 bases and the J gene lost 7 bases, with 6 bases spanning the gap. The CDR3 totals 12 residues. The CDR3 loop is CASSLVVEKLFF. The CDR3 bases are TGTGCCAGCAGCTTGGTTGTTGAAAAACTGTTTTTT.

The rearrangement uses TRBV24-1 and TRBJ1-1; D perhaps matches TRBD1 (6 bases). V lost 3 bases and J 5 bases, leaving 15 bases between the germline ends. Germline V gene lookup returns CDR1 KGHDR and CDR2 SFDVKD. The CDR3 spans 15 residues. DNA of the CDR3: TGTGCCACCAGTGATGAGGCCAGGGGTAGTACTGAAGCTTTCTTT. Protein product: CATSDEARGSTEAFF.

The V gene is TRBV7-9, the J gene TRBJ1-6, with a possible D match to TRBD1 (5 bases). Germline CDR1 SEHNR, CDR2 FQNEAQ (reference sequence). Trimming removed 1 base from V and 10 bases from J, with 17 bases in between. The CDR3 extends over 16 amino acids. The CDR3 spells CASSLGRGLSVSPLHF. The CDR3 coding sequence is TGTGCCAGCAGCTTAGGGAGGGGCCTGAGCGTCTCACCCCTCCACTTT. The full variable domain, in which reference TRBV7-9 and TRBJ1-6 provide the parts outside the CDR3, is DTGVSQNPRHKITKRGQNVTFRCDPISEHNRLYWYRQTLGQGPEFLTYFQNEAQLEKSRLLSDRFSAERPKGSFSTLEIQRTEQGDSAMYLCASSLGRGLSVSPLHFGNGTRLTVT.

V usage is TRBV9 and J usage is TRBJ2-7, with TRBD1 matching 11 bases. CDR1 is SGDLS and CDR2 is YYNGEE in the germline V gene. V shed 4 bases and J 4 bases; nucleotides not matched to a gene: 13. This CDR3 has 17 residues. The CDR3: CASSPTALGQGGYEQYF. The CDR3 DNA reads as TGTGCCAGCAGCCCGACAGCATTGGGACAGGGGGGATACGAGCAGTACTTC. Filled out from reference TRBV9 and TRBJ2-7, the complete variable domain reads DSGVTQTPKHLITATGQRVTLRCSPRSGDLSVYWYQQSLDQGLQFLIQYYNGEERAKGNILERFSAQQFPDLHSELNLSSLELGDSALYFCASSPTALGQGGYEQYFGPGTRLTVT.